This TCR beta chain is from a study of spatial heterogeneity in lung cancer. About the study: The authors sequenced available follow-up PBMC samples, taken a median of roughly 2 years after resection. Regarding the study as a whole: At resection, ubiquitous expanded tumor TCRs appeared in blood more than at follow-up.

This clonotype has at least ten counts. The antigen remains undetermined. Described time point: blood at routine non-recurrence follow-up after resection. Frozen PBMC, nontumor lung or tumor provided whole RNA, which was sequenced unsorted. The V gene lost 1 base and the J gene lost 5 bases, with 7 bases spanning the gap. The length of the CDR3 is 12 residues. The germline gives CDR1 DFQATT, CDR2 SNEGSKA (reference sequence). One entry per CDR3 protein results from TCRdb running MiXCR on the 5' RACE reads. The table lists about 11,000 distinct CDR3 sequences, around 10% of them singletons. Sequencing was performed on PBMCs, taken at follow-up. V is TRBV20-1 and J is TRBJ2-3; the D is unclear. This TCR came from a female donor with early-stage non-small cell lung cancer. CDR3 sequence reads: CSARGPGDTQYF. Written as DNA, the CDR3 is TGCAGTGCTAGAGGACCAGGAGATACGCAGTATTTT.